Shown below are 4 T cell receptor beta chains from a single sample sequenced in a study of technical replicates of blood from a handful of donors. Assay: immunoSEQ multiplex PCR; the TCRdb copy retains only in-frame clones and omits some. This sample yields under 90,000 clones, of which just under 95% are seen a single time; 0.25% to 0.3% belongs to the top ten. Material for sequencing was T cells isolated from PBMCs. The source is a human donor in good health.

The chain uses TRBV29-1 and TRBJ2-4; 7 positions agree with TRBD2. The germline gives CDR1 SQVTM, CDR2 ANQGSEA. With 5 bases clipped from V and 1 base from J, the junction kept 2 bases outside the gene matches. The CDR3 has 13 amino acids. The CDR3 loop is CSVLGGAKNIQYF. The CDR3 nucleotides are TGCAGCGTTCTGGGAGGGGCCAAAAACATTCAGTACTTC. Complete variable domain (other parts from reference TRBV29-1 and TRBJ2-4): SAVISQKPSRDICQRGTSLTIQCQVDSQVTMMFWYRQQPGQSLTLIATANQGSEATYESGFVIDKFPISRPNLTFSTLTVSNMSPEDSSIYLCSVLGGAKNIQYFGAGTRLSVL.

J is TRBJ2-3 and V is TRBV7-8; no clear D. Germline assignment: CDR1 SGHVS and CDR2 FQNEAQ. Trimming shortened V by 4 bases and J by 4 bases, and 6 bases separated the two germline ends. CDR3 length equals 12 residues. The CDR3 region has the DNA TGTGCCAGCAGCTCCTCCTCAGATACGCAGTATTTT. Its protein is CASSSSSDTQYF.

This clone was seen once. The chain uses TRBV6-5 and TRBJ2-4, with D uncertain. Germline V gene data show CDR1 as MNHEY and CDR2 as SVGAGI. The CDR3 has 10 amino acids. CDR3 nucleotides: TGTTCTTTAGCCAAAAACATTCAGTACTTC. Amino acids: CSLAKNIQYF.

The chain links TRBV10-3 to TRBJ2-3; 11 bases line up with TRBD2. V trimming: 3 bases; J trimming: 6 bases; junction bases outside the gene matches: 14. Germline V gene sequence: CDR1 ENHRY, CDR2 SYGVKD. The CDR3 sequence is 18 residues long. CDR3 coding DNA: TGTGCCATCAGTGAAGGGGTAGCGGGGGGGCCATTGGGGGATACGCAGTATTTT. Protein product: CAISEGVAGGPLGDTQYF.